Listed below are T cell receptor beta chains from one sample, sequenced in a study of blood T cell repertoires in COVID-19. Profiled with immunoSEQ multiplex PCR; TCRdb holds only in-frame clones, not every one. The table lists about 230,000 clones, 65% to 90% of them singletons, with approximately 5% in the top ten. The sample consisted of peripheral blood. Receptors originate from a man aged 45-60 years with COVID-19, enrolled during active disease. The CDR3 runs from the conserved cysteine through the conserved F or W. The order of the fields is V gene, J gene, CDR3 protein.

TRBV5-1	TRBJ1-1	CASSARQDTEAFF
TRBV7-9	TRBJ1-3	CASSRTGAGNTIYF
TRBV3-1/TRBV3-2	TRBJ1-2	CASSQDSGTGIYGYTF
TRBV30	TRBJ1-2	CAWSVGSTGEGYTF
TRBV7-2	TRBJ2-7	CASSLGQGAYEQYF
TRBV6-5	TRBJ2-7	CASSALRRTYEQYF
TRBV12-3/TRBV12-4	TRBJ1-1	CASSLTGTEAFF
TRBV4-3	TRBJ1-3	CASSQSSRGASGNTIYF
TRBV7-9	TRBJ1-2	CASSLEGSAGGYTF
TRBV7-3	TRBJ1-6	CASSKTGKSPLHF
TRBV29-1	TRBJ2-5	CSVERPGLAGGETQYF
TRBV4-2	TRBJ1-4	CASSQGTGAPLVNEKLFF
TRBV2	TRBJ1-5	CASNRGTDNQPQHF
TRBV19	TRBJ2-1	CASSIDGANEQFF
TRBV7-2	TRBJ2-1	CASSSQSGGGEQFF
TRBV7-9	TRBJ2-3	CASSSTGGQSDTQYF